These 5 T cell receptor beta chains were sequenced from one sample in a study of blood T cells in healthy people across ages (dated by TCRdb to between 2015 and 2016). To prepare the library, 5' RACE was applied. Sequencing instrument: Illumina HiSeq 2500. A second roughly 7 to 11 cycle PCR used a sample-barcoded 5' primer and a J-beta primer mix. TCRdb trimmed public reads at Q25 via fastp, called clones via MiXCR and kept in-frame beta chains. CDR3 protein sequences are deduplicated, and each keeps its most common genes and DNA. This sample lists hundreds of thousands of distinct CDR3 sequences; about 24% were detected once. The biggest ten clones account for roughly 9% of the sample. The same specimen was also included in a second study, on T cells of mothers and their children.

The sequenced sample was blood. These receptors all stem from a boy between 10 and 17 years old in good health.

This clonotype was counted a few times. This chain uses TRBV13 with TRBJ2-1, with 8 bases fitting TRBD2. The CDR3 runs 16 residues. Germline CDR1 PRHDT, CDR2 FYEKMQ (reference sequence). V lost 8 bases, J lost 7 bases, and 16 bases stayed unmatched. CDR3 loop: CASERDSGKGENEQFF. The CDR3 region has the DNA TGTGCCAGCGAACGAGATAGCGGGAAAGGGGAGAATGAGCAGTTCTTC.

This clonotype was found a few times. J is TRBJ1-2 and V is TRBV4-2; D gene unclear. V dropped 1 base and J dropped 2 bases, with 20 bases sitting between them. The germline CDR1 and CDR2 sequences are LGHNA and YNFKEQ. This CDR3 has 18 residues. Here the CDR3 reads CASSQVPEEALPNYGYTF. In DNA, the CDR3 is TGTGCCAGCAGCCAAGTTCCGGAGGAAGCCCTACCCAACTATGGCTACACCTTC.

The rearrangement joins TRBV6-2 or TRBV6-3 to TRBJ2-7, with 7 positions matching TRBD1. The CDR3 length is 14 residues. In germline, CDR1 is MNHEY, CDR2 SVGEGT. The V gene end was trimmed by 7 bases and the J gene end by 0 bases; junction bases not matched to a gene: 6. CDR3 region: CASTGAGGSYEQYF. The CDR3, as DNA: TGTGCCAGCACTGGGGCAGGGGGCTCCTACGAGCAGTACTTC.

The table lists this clonotype with a few counts. A read error may account for a junction end that differs from germline. The chain combines TRBV5-1 with TRBJ1-1; no firm D call. The germline CDR1 and CDR2 sequences are SGHRS and YFSETQ. There are 15 residues in the CDR3. The CDR3 spells CASSLETSVNTEAFF. In nucleotides, the CDR3 is TGCGCCAGCAGCTTGGAGACCTCCGTCAACACTGAGGCTTTCTTT.

This clonotype was seen a handful of times. In DNA form, the CDR3 reads TGTGCCAGCAGCCCGGTCGGGAGCGGGGAGACCTACGAGCAGTACTTC. Amino acids: CASSPVGSGETYEQYF. The rearrangement links TRBV5-5 to TRBJ2-7; 7 nucleotides match TRBD2. Trimming removed 4 bases from V and 2 bases from J; junction bases left unmatched: 12. The CDR3 totals 16 residues. Germline values: CDR1 SGHKS, CDR2 YYEKEE (reference sequence).